This T cell receptor beta chain was documented in a study of shared clonotypes between healthy human individuals. Study results and limitations: An expected dependence of interdonor clonotype sharing on sequencing depth was noted.

This CDR3 spans 14 amino acids. Germline loops: CDR1 MNHNY, CDR2 SVGAGI (reference sequence). V was cut by 6 bases and J by 7 bases, with 16 bases left in between. Sorted-subset replicate PCRs used approximately 180 ng of genomic DNA. This amount corresponded to approximately 30,000 T cell genomes. The data were produced by immunoSEQ multiplex PCR, yet TCRdb's version contains in-frame clones alone and is incomplete. Of approximately 2.1 million clones listed, over 90% are singletons. For this clone: The antigen is undetermined.

This chain joins TRBV6-6 and TRBJ1-5, with a tentative D call TRBD1 (5 bases). The specimen was naive CD4+ T cells from PBMCs. Subset given: CD45RA+ positively selected. The clonotype originates from a young man in good health. Some clones in this sample may be carry-over from other donors' samples. The CDR3 here is CASSPPRDGQPQHF. In DNA, the CDR3 is TGTGCCAGCAGCCCGCCACGGGACGGGCAGCCCCAGCATTTT.